What follows describes a single TCR beta chain. Its matching antigen is unknown. The assay was immunoSEQ multiplex PCR, and TCRdb's table has in-frame clones only and misses some. The data contain around 340,000 clones, more than 85% of them singletons. Treatment given: 19 received Ad26.COV2.S at low or high dose, single or two shots; several received placebo; per-sample allocation not given. Day 63 after the first injection of vaccine or placebo was the sampling time. Whoever gave the sample was an adult aged 18-55 years in Boston. The sample is drawn from a study of Ad26.COV2.S vaccination and SARS-CoV-2 variants. Study-level information: COV1001, an Ad26.COV2.S trial, supplied this vaccine-arm donor. The vaccine Ad26.COV2.S was put into the muscle once, or twice with 56 days between.

Study-wide results and caveats: People who got the vaccine or the placebo had similar non-spike TCR breadth.

The trim removed 4 bases at V and 3 bases at J, leaving 2 bases unmatched. The length of the CDR3 is 13 residues. Looked up from germline, CDR1 is SGHNT and CDR2 is YYREEE (reference sequence). The sequencing used peripheral blood, collected in a trial of Ad26.COV2.S vaccine versus placebo. V and J are TRBV5-4 and TRBJ2-5, with 8 bases fitting TRBD1. The receptor's source is a person between 18 and 65 years old who received the Ad26.COV2.S COVID-19 vaccine or a placebo. In nucleotides, the CDR3 is TGTGCCAGCAGCCCGGGACAGGAAGAGACCCAGTACTTC. It encodes CASSPGQEETQYF.